One and the same sample provided the 9 T cell receptor beta chains below, sequenced in a study of blood T cell repertoires in COVID-19. Assay: immunoSEQ multiplex PCR; the TCRdb copy retains only in-frame clones and omits some. This sample has under 200,000 clones, with roughly 79% found just once. Sequencing was done on a sample of peripheral blood. The receptors come from a man between 60 and 70 years old with active or convalescent COVID-19.

This chain joins TRBV6-5 and TRBJ1-5, with D perhaps TRBD1 (6 bases). The CDR3 runs to 12 residues. Germline CDR1 and CDR2: MNHEY and SVGAGI. Trimming stripped 10 bases from V and 5 bases from J, with 12 bases between. The chain's CDR3 is CATVQGYQPQHF. The CDR3 region has the DNA TGTGCCACCGTACAGGGTTATCAGCCCCAGCATTTT.

The chain is built from TRBV2 and TRBJ1-6; D is perhaps TRBD1 (6 bases). CDR1 and CDR2 from the germline V gene are SNHLY and FYNNEI. V was shortened by 10 bases and J by 8 bases, with 21 bases between the two germline ends. CDR3 length: 15 amino acids. The CDR3 here is CATRPRGARDSPLHF. CDR3 bases: TGTGCCACCCGCCCCCGGGGGGCGAGGGATTCACCCCTCCACTTT. The full variable domain, in which reference TRBV2 and TRBJ1-6 provide the parts outside the CDR3, is EPEVTQTPSHQVTQMGQEVILRCVPISNHLYFYWYRQILGQKVEFLVSFYNNEISEKSEIFDDQFSVERPDGSNFTLKIRSTKLEDSAMYFCATRPRGARDSPLHFGNGTRLTVT.

J is TRBJ2-5 and V is TRBV30; D may be TRBD2 (5 bases). CDR3 length: 13 amino acids. Germline V CDR1 and CDR2: GTSNPN, SVGIG (reference sequence). Trimming took 0 bases from V and 0 from J, leaving 5 bases between them. CDR3 DNA sequence: TGTGCCTGGAGTGTCGGGAACCAAGAGACCCAGTACTTC. Protein: CAWSVGNQETQYF.

The chain employs TRBV7-9 and TRBJ1-1, with 8 bases matching TRBD1. With 6 bases clipped from V and 5 bases from J, the junction kept 8 bases outside the gene matches. CDR1 and CDR2 (germline): SEHNR, FQNEAQ (reference sequence). This CDR3 region has 14 residues. The CDR3 reads CASSRTGRGTEAFF. The CDR3 region has the DNA TGTGCCAGCAGTCGGACAGGGCGGGGTACTGAAGCTTTCTTT.

The chain links TRBV7-2 to TRBJ1-5, with TRBD1 identical over 7 bases. Trimming took 1 base from V and 1 from J; bases not matched to a gene: 1. The CDR3 has 15 residues. Germline V CDR1 and CDR2: SGHTA, FQGNSA. Here the CDR3 reads CASSLGQGSNQPQHF. The CDR3 DNA reads TGTGCCAGCAGCTTAGGACAGGGAAGCAATCAGCCCCAGCATTTT.

The genes are TRBV7-2 and TRBJ1-5, with D possibly being TRBD1 (6 bases). Trimming removed 5 bases from V and 0 bases from J, with 20 bases in between. The CDR3 totals 18 residues. The germline CDR1 and CDR2 sequences are SGHTA and FQGNSA. The CDR3 is CASSPAGAASYSNQPQHF. CDR3 bases: TGTGCCAGCAGCCCTGCAGGGGCGGCCTCGTATAGCAATCAGCCCCAGCATTTT.

In DNA form, the CDR3 reads TGTGCCAGCAGTGAGGGGCCGGACTATGGCTACACCTTC. It codes for CASSEGPDYGYTF. This chain joins TRBV2 and TRBJ1-2; D may be TRBD1 (5 bases). Looked up from germline, CDR1 is SNHLY and CDR2 is FYNNEI. Trimming took off 3 bases at V and 3 bases at J, with 8 bases between the two ends. The CDR3 length is 13 residues.

This chain joins TRBV19 and TRBJ1-1; D gene uncertain. The CDR3 runs 15 residues. Germline values: CDR1 LNHDA, CDR2 SQIVND (reference sequence). V lost 2 bases, J lost 3 bases, and 13 bases lay in between. CDR3 in DNA: TGTGCCAGTAGTATAATAACACCCGAGGACACTGAAGCTTTCTTT. This translates into CASSIITPEDTEAFF.

The chain combines TRBV15 with TRBJ2-2, with 8 bases fitting TRBD1. V trimming: 5 bases; J trimming: 5 bases; junction bases outside the gene matches: 4. CDR3 length: 14 residues. The germline V gene has CDR1 LNHNV and CDR2 YYDKDF (reference sequence). CDR3 sequence (DNA): TGTGCCACCAGCTCCGGACAGGGAACCGGGGAGCTGTTTTTT. Residues: CATSSGQGTGELFF. The whole variable domain, filled in from reference TRBV15 and TRBJ2-2, reads DAMVIQNPRYQVTQFGKPVTLSCSQTLNHNVMYWYQQKSSQAPKLLFHYYDKDFNNEADTPDNFQSRRPNTSFCFLDIRSPGLGDTAMYLCATSSGQGTGELFFGEGSRLTVL.